What follows are 27 T cell receptor beta chains derived from one specimen sequenced in a study of shared clonotypes between healthy human individuals. Using immunoSEQ multiplex PCR, the repertoire was profiled, and TCRdb retains in-frame clones only, with some absent. The data contain around 500,000 clones, 70% to 80% of them seen just once; the ten biggest clones take up over 10%. The sample taken for sequencing was PBMCs. The receptors were gathered from a woman aged 40 to 50 in good health. Some clones in this sample may be carry-over from other donors' samples.

The CDR3 DNA sequence: TGTGCCAGCAGCTTGGGGCGGGGTTTCCTGCAGGGGACTTTCTTT. Translation gives CASSLGRGFLQGTFF. V and J are TRBV5-6 and TRBJ1-1, with D possibly TRBD1 on 6 matching bases. The CDR3 length is 15 residues. Germline CDR1 and CDR2: SGHDT and YYEEEE. Trimming shortened V by 0 bases and J by 12 bases, and 21 bases separated the two germline ends.

The J gene is TRBJ1-1, the V gene TRBV7-6, with D hard to call. This CDR3 is built from 11 residues. In germline, CDR1 is SGHVS, CDR2 FNYEAQ. Trimming cost V 11 bases and J 8 bases, with 15 bases left between them. CDR3 bases: TGTGCCGTTGATGGTTCTGTGGAAGCTTTCTTT. Residues: CAVDGSVEAFF.

The CDR3 sequence: CASSLIRGEQYF. CDR3 in DNA: TGTGCCAGCAGTTTGATAAGGGGCGAGCAGTACTTC. The chain links TRBV27 to TRBJ2-7; D is perhaps TRBD1 (5 bases). This CDR3 has 12 amino acids. V was cut by 3 bases and J by 6 bases, with 9 bases left in between. Germline V CDR1 and CDR2: MNHEY, SMNVEV (reference sequence).

The J gene is TRBJ2-2, the V gene TRBV7-2; D could derive from TRBD1 or TRBD2 (6 bases each). Per germline, CDR1 SGHTA and CDR2 FQGNSA. CDR3 length equals 14 residues. Trimming pared 8 bases from V and 7 bases from J, leaving 17 bases between. CDR3 sequence reads: CASDRGLRDGELFF. The CDR3 DNA is TGTGCCAGCGACCGGGGGCTACGGGACGGGGAGCTGTTTTTT.

The chain combines TRBV15 with TRBJ2-7; tentative D call: TRBD2 (6 bases). Germline V gene lookup returns CDR1 LNHNV and CDR2 YYDKDF (reference sequence). V was shortened by 0 bases and J by 0 bases, with 12 bases between the two germline ends. This CDR3 spans 16 amino acids. The CDR3 reads CATSRDLGGTSYEQYF. The CDR3 DNA is TGTGCCACCAGCAGAGATTTAGGAGGGACCTCCTACGAGCAGTACTTC.

This chain links TRBV28 with TRBJ1-5; D not resolved. In germline, CDR1 is MDHEN, CDR2 SYDVKM. Trimming took 2 bases from V and 0 from J, leaving 5 bases between them. The CDR3 extends over 14 amino acids. The CDR3 sequence is CASSLTISNQPQHF. In nucleotides, the CDR3 is TGTGCCAGCAGTTTAACGATTAGCAATCAGCCCCAGCATTTT.

This chain uses TRBV11-2 with TRBJ2-1, with 10 positions matching TRBD2. V trimming: 5 bases; J trimming: 1 base; junction bases outside the gene matches: 5. The germline gives CDR1 SGHAT, CDR2 FQNNGV. CDR3 length equals 16 residues. CDR3 loop: CASSPSGRGSYNEQFF. As DNA, the CDR3 is TGTGCCAGCAGCCCTAGCGGGAGAGGGTCCTACAATGAGCAGTTCTTC.

The rearrangement uses TRBV7-9 and TRBJ1-1; D unresolved. The CDR3 covers 13 residues. Trimming removed 8 bases at V and 3 bases at J, with 13 bases between. Germline V gives CDR1 SEHNR, CDR2 FQNEAQ (reference sequence). The CDR3 is CASANPQDTEAFF. For the CDR3, the DNA is TGTGCCAGCGCGAATCCGCAGGACACTGAAGCTTTCTTT.

CDR3 loop: CASSYAGQGHNEQFF. CDR3 nucleotides: TGTGCCAGCAGTTACGCCGGACAGGGGCACAATGAGCAGTTCTTC. V and J are TRBV6-5 and TRBJ2-1; TRBD1 matches 9 bases. CDR3 length: 15 residues. CDR1 MNHEY and CDR2 SVGAGI come from the germline V gene. V lost 2 bases to trimming and J lost 5 bases; unmatched junction nucleotides: 4.

The rearrangement uses TRBV7-8 and TRBJ2-3; D unresolved. The V gene lost 4 bases and the J gene lost 1 base, with 12 bases spanning the gap. The CDR3 totals 15 residues. Germline CDR1 reads SGHVS; CDR2 reads FQNEAQ. The CDR3 reads CASSSRATGTDTQYF. CDR3 nucleotides: TGTGCCAGCAGCTCCCGGGCTACGGGCACAGATACGCAGTATTTT.

The chain couples TRBV5-1 to TRBJ1-6; D is unresolved. Trimming removed 2 bases from V and 10 bases from J, with 13 bases in between. Germline V gene sequence: CDR1 SGHRS, CDR2 YFSETQ. The CDR3 has 14 residues. Here the CDR3 reads CASSFQLGKSPLHF. Here the CDR3 DNA reads TGCGCCAGCAGCTTTCAGCTGGGTAAGTCACCCCTCCACTTT.

The V call is TRBV7-3, the J call TRBJ2-5; D possibly corresponds to TRBD1 (6 bases). Germline V gene lookup returns CDR1 SGHTA and CDR2 FQGTGA. The V end was cut by 5 bases, the J end by 5 bases, with 12 bases between. This CDR3 has 13 amino acids. The CDR3 here is CASSPTRGETQYF. As DNA, the CDR3 is TGTGCCAGCAGCCCTACTAGGGGGGAGACCCAGTACTTC.

The chain combines TRBV29-1 with TRBJ2-1; 7 nucleotides line up with TRBD2. The CDR3 spans 13 residues. V shed 7 bases, J shed 1 base, and the junction held 4 bases outside the gene matches. CDR1 is SQVTM, CDR2 ANQGSEA, per germline. The CDR3 DNA reads as TGCAGCGCAAAGCGGGATTCCTACAATGAGCAGTTCTTC. Amino acids: CSAKRDSYNEQFF.

V and J are TRBV18 and TRBJ1-1; D may be TRBD1 (6 bases). CDR1 and CDR2 from the germline V gene are KGHSH and LQKENI. V lost 0 bases to trimming and J lost 4 bases, with 15 bases between them. This CDR3 contains 16 residues. DNA for the CDR3: TGTGCCAGCTCACCACCGGGAAACAGGGTCGGCACTGAAGCTTTCTTT. It encodes CASSPPGNRVGTEAFF.

J is TRBJ2-3 and V is TRBV11-2; no clear D gene. The germline gives CDR1 SGHAT, CDR2 FQNNGV. The V end lost 3 bases, the J end lost 4 bases, and 14 bases lay between the germline ends. CDR3 length equals 15 residues. CDR3 nucleotides: TGTGCCAGCAGCTTGCGACTTGGGTTATCAGATACGCAGTATTTT. Protein sequence: CASSLRLGLSDTQYF. The complete variable domain, with remaining parts taken from reference TRBV11-2 and TRBJ2-3, reads EAGVAQSPRYKIIEKRQSVAFWCNPISGHATLYWYQQILGQGPKLLIQFQNNGVVDDSQLPKDRFSAERLKGVDSTLKIQPAKLEDSAVYLCASSLRLGLSDTQYFGPGTRLTVL.

The chain has TRBV29-1 and TRBJ1-1; tentatively, D is TRBD1 (5 bases). CDR3 length equals 12 residues. Trimming took 1 base from V and 6 from J, leaving 9 bases between them. Germline lookup yields CDR1 SQVTM and CDR2 ANQGSEA. CDR3 in DNA: TGCAGCGTTGAAGGGCAGGGCCCTGAAGCTTTCTTT. This codes for CSVEGQGPEAFF.

V is TRBV9 and J is TRBJ1-1; D gene uncertain. V lost 3 bases and J lost 1, with 13 bases in between. The CDR3 length is 15 residues. The germline CDR1 and CDR2 sequences are SGDLS and YYNGEE. The DNA of the CDR3 is TGTGCCAGCAGCGCCACCCTTCAAAGGAACACTGAAGCTTTCTTT. Its protein product is CASSATLQRNTEAFF.

The chain carries TRBV9 and TRBJ2-5, with a possible D match to TRBD1 (5 bases). CDR3 length: 15 residues. Germline V gene sequence: CDR1 SGDLS, CDR2 YYNGEE. Trimming pared 0 bases from V and 5 bases from J, leaving 14 bases between. CDR3 sequence reads: CASSVADILAETQYF. The CDR3 DNA reads as TGTGCCAGCAGCGTAGCGGACATACTGGCCGAGACCCAGTACTTC.

This clone showed up many times. The chain couples TRBV5-1 to TRBJ2-7; D possibly uses TRBD1 or TRBD2 (5 bases each). CDR1 SGHRS and CDR2 YFSETQ come from the germline V gene. This CDR3 region has 14 residues. V gave up 2 bases and J gave up 2 bases, with 11 bases separating them. The CDR3 sequence is CASSFRDGTYEQYF. In DNA form, the CDR3 reads TGCGCCAGCAGCTTCAGGGACGGAACCTACGAGCAGTACTTC.

V usage is TRBV27 and J usage is TRBJ2-7; 11 nucleotides match TRBD2. The V gene's germline CDR1 is MNHEY and CDR2 SMNVEV (reference sequence). The CDR3 is 15 amino acids. The junction had 10 bases not matched to a gene; V was cut back by 4 bases and J by 8 bases. The DNA of the CDR3 is TGTGCCAGCAGTTCGACGACTAGCGGGACTCTCAAGCAGTACTTC. It translates to CASSSTTSGTLKQYF.

A few counts support this clone. The CDR3 coding sequence is TGTGCCAGCTCACTGGCAGCCGAAGCTTTCTTT. This translates into CASSLAAEAFF. The chain uses TRBV18 and TRBJ1-1, with unresolved D. The CDR3 runs 11 residues. With 4 bases removed from V and 8 bases from J, the gap between germline ends came to 8 bases. Germline loops: CDR1 KGHSH, CDR2 LQKENI.

A word on this clone: This sequence is one base from a far larger clone and is likely a read error. The chain recombines TRBV7-2 with TRBJ2-3; 11 bases line up with TRBD2. Germline V CDR1 and CDR2: SGHTA, FQGNSA. Trimming at V came to 2 bases and at J to 4 bases, leaving 2 bases not matched to a gene. CDR3 length: 15 residues. CDR3 DNA: TGTGCCAGCAGCTTAACTAGCGGGAGTTCAGATACGCAGTATTTT. This encodes CASSLTSGSSDTQYF.

The gene calls are TRBV19 and TRBJ1-1, with 7 bases aligning to TRBD1. Germline CDR1 and CDR2: LNHDA and SQIVND (reference sequence). The CDR3 has 16 residues. The ends lost 3 bases at V and 0 bases at J; junction bases unmatched: 7. The CDR3: CASSIKGGALNTEAFF. The CDR3 DNA sequence: TGTGCCAGTAGTATTAAAGGGGGCGCCCTGAACACTGAAGCTTTCTTT.

This rearrangement joins TRBV19 to TRBJ1-2, with D possibly matching TRBD1 (6 bases). Trimming left V 5 bases short and J 0 bases short, with 10 bases between. The CDR3 runs 14 residues. Germline V gene data show CDR1 as LNHDA and CDR2 as SQIVND (reference sequence). The CDR3 loop is CASSVQGPNYGYTF. Written as DNA, the CDR3 is TGTGCCAGTAGTGTGCAGGGGCCTAACTATGGCTACACCTTC.

The chain has TRBV28 and TRBJ2-5; 8 bases agree with TRBD2. Germline CDR1 MDHEN, CDR2 SYDVKM. The CDR3 totals 14 residues. Unmatched junction bases numbered 8, after V lost 6 bases and J lost 5 bases. The CDR3 region is CASRVGRVIETQYF. CDR3 bases: TGTGCCAGCAGGGTCGGGAGGGTTATCGAGACCCAGTACTTC.

The CDR3 sequence is CASSTGLLATQYF. CDR3 bases: TGTGCCAGCAGCACCGGCCTTCTTGCGACCCAGTACTTC. The chain carries TRBV2 and TRBJ2-5; no firm D call. The CDR3 sequence is 13 residues long. Trimming took 6 bases from V and 7 from J, leaving 15 bases between them. Germline CDR1 is SNHLY and CDR2 is FYNNEI.

This clone showed up just a few times. The genes are TRBV19 and TRBJ2-7; 10 nucleotides line up with TRBD2. J was trimmed by 5 bases and V by 9 bases; bases with no gene match: 16. The CDR3 runs to 16 residues. The germline V gene encodes CDR1 LNHDA and CDR2 SQIVND (reference sequence). The CDR3: CASSDLASGSLHEQYF. The CDR3 coding sequence is TGTGCCAGCTCAGACTTGGCTAGCGGGAGTCTTCACGAGCAGTACTTC.